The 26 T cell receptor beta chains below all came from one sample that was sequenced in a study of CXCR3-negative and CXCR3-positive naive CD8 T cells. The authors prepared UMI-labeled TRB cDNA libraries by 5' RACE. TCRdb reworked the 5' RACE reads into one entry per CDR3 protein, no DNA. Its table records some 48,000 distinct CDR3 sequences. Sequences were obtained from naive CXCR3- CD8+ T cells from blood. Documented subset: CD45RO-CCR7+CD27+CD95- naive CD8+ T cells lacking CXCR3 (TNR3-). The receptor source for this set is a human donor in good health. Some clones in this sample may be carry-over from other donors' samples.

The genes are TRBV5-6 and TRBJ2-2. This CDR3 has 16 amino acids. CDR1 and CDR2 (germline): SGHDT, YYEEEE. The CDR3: CASSLAALVPTGELFF.

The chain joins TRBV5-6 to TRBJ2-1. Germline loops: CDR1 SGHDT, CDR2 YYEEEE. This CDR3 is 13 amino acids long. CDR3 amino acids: CASSFGSYNEQFF. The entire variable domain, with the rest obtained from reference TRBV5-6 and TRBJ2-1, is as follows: DAGVTQSPTHLIKTRGQQVTLRCSPKSGHDTVSWYQQALGQGPQFIFQYYEEEERQRGNFPDRFSGHQFPNYSSELNVNALLLGDSALYLCASSFGSYNEQFFGPGTRLTVL.

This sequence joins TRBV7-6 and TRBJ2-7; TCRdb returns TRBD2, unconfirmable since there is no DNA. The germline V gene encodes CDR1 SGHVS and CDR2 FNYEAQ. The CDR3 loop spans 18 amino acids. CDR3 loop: CASSHPGGMTDATYEQYF.

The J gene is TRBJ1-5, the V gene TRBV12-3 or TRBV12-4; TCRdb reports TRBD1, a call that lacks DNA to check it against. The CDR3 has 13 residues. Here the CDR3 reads CASSWDGNQPQHF.

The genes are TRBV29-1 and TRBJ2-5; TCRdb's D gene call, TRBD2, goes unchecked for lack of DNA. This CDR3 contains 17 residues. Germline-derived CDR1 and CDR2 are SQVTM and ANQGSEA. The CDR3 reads CSVEDPGLAGELRTQYF.

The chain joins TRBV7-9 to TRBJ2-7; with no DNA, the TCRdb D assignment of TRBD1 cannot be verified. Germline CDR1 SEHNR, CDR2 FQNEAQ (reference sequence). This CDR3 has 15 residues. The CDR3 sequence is CASSRRGASDHEQYF.

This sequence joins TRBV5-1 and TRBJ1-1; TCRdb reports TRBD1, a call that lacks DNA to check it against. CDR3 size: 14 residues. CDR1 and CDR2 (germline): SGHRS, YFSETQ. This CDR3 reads CASSLAGGNTEAFF.

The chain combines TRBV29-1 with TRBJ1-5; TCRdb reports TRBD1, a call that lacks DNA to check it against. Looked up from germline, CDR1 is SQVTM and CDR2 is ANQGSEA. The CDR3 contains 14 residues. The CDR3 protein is CSVFFSRLNQPQHF.

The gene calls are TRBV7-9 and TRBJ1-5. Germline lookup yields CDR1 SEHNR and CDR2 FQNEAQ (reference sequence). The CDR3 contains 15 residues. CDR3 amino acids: CASSGQAYSNQPQHF.

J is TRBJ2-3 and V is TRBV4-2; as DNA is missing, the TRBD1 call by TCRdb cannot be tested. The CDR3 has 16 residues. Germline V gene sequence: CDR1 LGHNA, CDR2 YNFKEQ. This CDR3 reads CASSQDGQGSTDTQYF.

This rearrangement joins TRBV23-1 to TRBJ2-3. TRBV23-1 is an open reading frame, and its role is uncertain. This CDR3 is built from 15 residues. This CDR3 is CASSQSIPSTDTQYF.

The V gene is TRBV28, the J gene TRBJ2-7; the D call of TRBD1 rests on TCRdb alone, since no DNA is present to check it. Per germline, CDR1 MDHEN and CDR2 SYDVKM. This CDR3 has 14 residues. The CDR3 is CASRLGTGAYEQYF.

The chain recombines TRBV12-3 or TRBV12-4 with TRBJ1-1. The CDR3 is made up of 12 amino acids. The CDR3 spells CASSISGTEAFF.

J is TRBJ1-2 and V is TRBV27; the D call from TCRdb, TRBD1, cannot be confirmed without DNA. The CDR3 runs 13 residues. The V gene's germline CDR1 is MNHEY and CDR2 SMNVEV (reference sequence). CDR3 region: CASSLRGGYGYTF.

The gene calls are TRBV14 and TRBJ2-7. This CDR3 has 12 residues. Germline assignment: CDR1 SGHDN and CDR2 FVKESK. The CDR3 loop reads CASSQETVEQYF.

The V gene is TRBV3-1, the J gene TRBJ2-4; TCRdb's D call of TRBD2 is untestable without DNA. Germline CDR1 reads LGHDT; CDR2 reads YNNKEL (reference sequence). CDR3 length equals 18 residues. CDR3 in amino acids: CASSQEVWGRIPENIQYF.

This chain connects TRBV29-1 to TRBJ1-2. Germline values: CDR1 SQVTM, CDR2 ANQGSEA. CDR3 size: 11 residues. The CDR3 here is CSVADYYGYTF.

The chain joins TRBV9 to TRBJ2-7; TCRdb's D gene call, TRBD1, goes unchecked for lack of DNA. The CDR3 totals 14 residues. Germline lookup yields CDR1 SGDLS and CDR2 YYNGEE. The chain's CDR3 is CASSPPDRDYEQYF.

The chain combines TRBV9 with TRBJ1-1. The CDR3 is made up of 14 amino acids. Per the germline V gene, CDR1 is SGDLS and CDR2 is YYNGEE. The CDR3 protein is CASSVVDGAAEAFF.

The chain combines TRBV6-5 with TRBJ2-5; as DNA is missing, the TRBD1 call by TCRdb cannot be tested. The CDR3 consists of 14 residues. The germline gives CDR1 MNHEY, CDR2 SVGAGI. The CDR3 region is CASNAGVIQETQYF.

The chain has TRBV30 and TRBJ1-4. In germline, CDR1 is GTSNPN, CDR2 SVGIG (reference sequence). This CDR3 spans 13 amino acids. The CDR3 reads CASSVATNEKLFF.

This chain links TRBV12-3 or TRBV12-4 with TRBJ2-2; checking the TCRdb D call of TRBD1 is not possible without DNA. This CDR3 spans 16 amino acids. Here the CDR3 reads CASTRDGSLNTGELFF.

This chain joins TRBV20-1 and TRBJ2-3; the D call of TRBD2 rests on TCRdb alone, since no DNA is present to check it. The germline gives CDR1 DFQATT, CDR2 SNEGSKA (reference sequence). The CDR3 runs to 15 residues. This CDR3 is CSAPRGEGWADTQYF.

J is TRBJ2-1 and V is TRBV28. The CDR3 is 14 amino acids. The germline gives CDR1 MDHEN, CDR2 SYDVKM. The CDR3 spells CASSLRSMTNEQFF. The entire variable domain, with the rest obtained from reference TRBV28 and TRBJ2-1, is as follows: DVKVTQSSRYLVKRTGEKVFLECVQDMDHENMFWYRQDPGLGLRLIYFSYDVKMKEKGDIPEGYSVSREKKERFSLILESASTNQTSMYLCASSLRSMTNEQFFGPGTRLTVL.

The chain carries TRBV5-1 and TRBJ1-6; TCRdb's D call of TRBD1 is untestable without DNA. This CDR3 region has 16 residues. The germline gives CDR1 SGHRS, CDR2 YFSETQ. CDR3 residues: CASSLESGGRILPLHF.

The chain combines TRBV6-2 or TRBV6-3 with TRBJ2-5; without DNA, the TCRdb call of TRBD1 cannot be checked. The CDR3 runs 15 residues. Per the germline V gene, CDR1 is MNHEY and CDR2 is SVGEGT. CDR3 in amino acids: CASSPPIATQETQYF.